These T cell receptor beta chains were read from a single sample in a study of early T cells in non-severe SARS-CoV-2 infection. Via MiXCR, TCRdb re-called the 5' RACE reads, giving one row per CDR3 protein. The sample shows 60,000 to 85,000 distinct CDR3 sequences, about a sixth of them seen only once. Sequencing was carried out using whole blood. Every receptor here comes from an adult who was a healthcare worker with PCR-confirmed SARS-CoV-2 infection or an uninfected control (not recorded which). The CDR3 runs from the conserved cysteine through the conserved F or W. The D gene is left open where the match is weak. Expanded clones get a size class; other rows say once, few or many, or leave the size out.

clone_size cdr3_length d_call j_call v_call cdr3_nt cdr3_aa
NA 14 NA TRBJ2-7 TRBV6-5 TGTGCCAGCAGTTACTCTGGGCAGACCTACGAGCAGTACTTC CASSYSGQTYEQYF
NA 16 TRBD2 TRBJ2-3 TRBV24-1 TGTGCCACCAGTGATTTTGAGCGGGAGACCGGGGATACGCAGTATTTT CATSDFERETGDTQYF
few 14 NA TRBJ2-7 TRBV7-8 TGTGCCAGCAGCTTCTCCGGGGCCCCCTACGAGCAGTACTTC CASSFSGAPYEQYF
many 14 NA TRBJ1-1 TRBV13 TGTGCCAGCAGCTCCCCGCAGGGGAACACTGAAGCTTTCTTT CASSSPQGNTEAFF
few 14 TRBD1 TRBJ1-1 TRBV30 TGTGCCTGGAGTTTCGGGCAGGGGGCCAGAGAAGCTTTCTTT CAWSFGQGAREAFF
few 15 TRBD1 TRBJ1-5 TRBV4-2 TGTGCCAGCAGCCCCGACAGGGTAGGCAATCAGCCCCAGCATTTT CASSPDRVGNQPQHF
few 18 TRBD1 TRBJ2-7 TRBV4-1 TGCGCCAGCAGCCAAGATCTGGGGGACAGGGCGGTTTCCTACGAGCAGTACTTC CASSQDLGDRAVSYEQYF
many 16 NA TRBJ1-3 TRBV29-1 TGCAGCGTTGCCTTGGGGGGATCTCACTCTGGAAACACCATATATTTT CSVALGGSHSGNTIYF
few 13 NA TRBJ1-1 TRBV6-5 TGTGCCAGCAGCATCAACAGGGAAACTGAAGCTTTCTTT CASSINRETEAFF
many 15 TRBD1 TRBJ2-1 TRBV7-9 TGTGCCAGCAGCCCGGGACAGGGTGGGTGGAATGAGCAGTTCTTC CASSPGQGGWNEQFF
NA 17 TRBD1 TRBJ2-3 TRBV7-3 TGTGCCAGCAGCTCCAACAGGGGGCAGGCCAGCACAGATACGCAGTATTTT CASSSNRGQASTDTQYF